This passage covers 4 T cell receptor beta chains from one sample sequenced in a study of shared clonotypes between healthy human individuals. As defined, naive CD8 cells were CD45RO-negative and positively selected for CCR7, with terminally differentiated effector memory CD45RA+ cells excluded. Some clones are missing from TCRdb's copy, which holds only in-frame ones; the method was immunoSEQ multiplex PCR. This table holds about 800,000 clones, 96% found once. Sample: naive CD8+ T cells sorted from blood. Every receptor here comes from a young man in good health.

The rearrangement links TRBV7-6 to TRBJ2-7, with 9 bases aligning to TRBD1. Germline values: CDR1 SGHVS, CDR2 FNYEAQ. V lost 0 bases, J lost 0 bases, and 6 bases stayed unmatched. The CDR3 extends over 17 amino acids. The CDR3 nucleotides are TGTGCCAGCAGCTTAGCGGTCGGGACAGGGTTCTCCTACGAGCAGTACTTC. This sequence encodes CASSLAVGTGFSYEQYF.

The CDR3 DNA sequence: TGCGCCAGCATGGGGGGGCCCTACGAGCAGTACTTC. Amino acid sequence: CASMGGPYEQYF. The V gene is TRBV10-2, the J gene TRBJ2-7, with D perhaps TRBD2 (7 bases). The germline V gene has CDR1 WSHSY and CDR2 SAAADI. Trimming removed 7 bases from V and 2 bases from J, with 9 bases in between. The CDR3 covers 12 residues.

The rearrangement links TRBV4-1 to TRBJ2-3; TRBD2 matches 15 bases. Germline CDR1 and CDR2: MGHRA and YSYEKL. CDR3 length equals 19 residues. Trimming at V came to 2 bases and at J to 5 bases, leaving 11 bases not matched to a gene. CDR3 sequence: CASSQLGTGLAGGEDTQYF. The DNA for the CDR3 is TGCGCCAGCAGCCAACTAGGGACCGGACTAGCGGGAGGGGAAGATACGCAGTATTTT.

The rearrangement links TRBV9 to TRBJ2-5, with 7 nucleotides matching TRBD2. V lost 0 bases, J lost 4 bases, and 6 bases stayed unmatched. CDR1 is SGDLS and CDR2 is YYNGEE in the germline V gene. The CDR3 loop spans 15 amino acids. This CDR3 is CASSVGIAGRETQYF. In DNA form, the CDR3 reads TGTGCCAGCAGCGTAGGAATAGCGGGTAGAGAGACCCAGTACTTC.